Following are 28 T cell receptor beta chains from one sample sequenced in a study of T cell clonality in common variable immunodeficiency. Measured with immunoSEQ multiplex PCR; TCRdb has only the in-frame clones, and not every one. The sample contains approximately 45,000 clones, none of them singletons. Sequencing was performed on peripheral blood mononuclear cells. Every receptor here comes from a person aged 18-69 years in good health.

This clone was detected many times. From the germline J gene comes the end of the CDR3, since the read stops 3 residues before it. The chain uses TRBV9 and TRBJ2-1; TRBD2 agrees at 8 bases. The germline gives CDR1 SGDLS, CDR2 YYNGEE. After removal of 0 bases from V and 4 bases from J, the junction contained 3 bases not matched to a gene. The CDR3 covers 15 residues. Here the CDR3 reads CASSVEASGYNEQFF. The sequenced part of the CDR3 DNA is TGTGCCAGCAGCGTAGAGGCTAGCGGGTACAATGAG.

This clone occurred many times. With the read ending 3 residues before the CDR3 end, the germline J gene is used to fill in that end. The chain couples TRBV7-3 to TRBJ2-6, with D unclear. V was clipped by 6 bases and J by 0 bases, with 12 bases between them. CDR3 size: 16 residues. CDR1 SGHTA and CDR2 FQGTGA come from the germline V gene. The CDR3 reads CASSQQVTSGANVLTF. Partial CDR3 DNA: TGTGCCAGCAGTCAACAAGTAACCTCTGGGGCCAACGTC.

This clone was seen repeatedly, ten times or more. The sequenced fragment ends 3 residues before the CDR3 boundary, so the rest is inferred from the germline J gene. The chain uses TRBV5-1 and TRBJ2-7; perhaps TRBD1 as D (6 bases). The CDR3 is 15 amino acids. Germline V CDR1 and CDR2: SGHRS, YFSETQ. The V and J ends lost 0 bases and 0 bases respectively, with 10 bases between them. Incomplete CDR3 DNA: TGCGCCAGCAGCTTGGAAACAGGGCCCTCCTACGAG. As protein: CASSLETGPSYE. The full CDR3 protein is CASSLETGPSYEQYF.

In this sample, this clone turned up many times. The read is 3 residues too short to cover the CDR3 end, so that end is filled in from the germline J gene. The V and J genes are TRBV4-1 and TRBJ2-1, with TRBD2 matching over 8 bases. Germline V gene lookup returns CDR1 MGHRA and CDR2 YSYEKL. The CDR3 contains 17 residues. The V and J ends lost 1 base and 1 base, in that order; junction bases with no gene match: 6. CDR3 DNA, as far as it was read: TGCGCCAGCAGCCAAGCCGGCACTAGCGGTTCCTACAATGAG. It translates to CASSQAGTSGSYNE. In full, the CDR3 is CASSQAGTSGSYNEQFF.

This clone was picked up a small number of times. From the germline J gene comes the end of the CDR3, since the read stops 3 residues before it. The chain links TRBV20-1 to TRBJ2-3; D is perhaps TRBD1 (5 bases). Trimming took off 7 bases at V and 3 bases at J, with 11 bases between the two ends. This CDR3 is 12 amino acids long. The germline gives CDR1 DFQATT, CDR2 SNEGSKA (reference sequence). CDR3: CSVGRVTDTQYF. The part of the CDR3 DNA that was read is TGCAGTGTGGGCAGGGTGACAGATACG.

This clone was observed a handful of times. The CDR3 is cut off 3 residues early in the read; its end comes from the germline J gene. The chain uses TRBV7-9 and TRBJ2-4, with a possible D match to TRBD2 (6 bases). The CDR3 is 13 residues long. Germline CDR1 SEHNR, CDR2 FQNEAQ (reference sequence). CDR3 in amino acids: CASSLDGGYGQYF. CDR3 bases read: TGTGCCAGCAGCTTAGACGGGGGTTATGGT.

This clone has ten or more counts. The CDR3 end falls 3 residues outside the read, so it is completed with the germline J gene. The chain recombines TRBV27 with TRBJ1-1; 7 bases are a match to TRBD1. Trimming at V came to 3 bases and at J to 5 bases, leaving 6 bases not matched to a gene. Germline lookup yields CDR1 MNHEY and CDR2 SMNVEV (reference sequence). The CDR3 is 14 residues long. The CDR3 DNA, read in part, is TGTGCCAGCAGTTTTGGGTCAGGGGGGACTGAA. As protein: CASSFGSGGTE. The full CDR3 sequence reads CASSFGSGGTEAFF.

This clone has a count of ten or more. The read falls 3 residues short of the CDR3 end, and the missing part is taken from the germline J gene. V and J are TRBV7-8 and TRBJ2-7, with D possibly TRBD2 on 5 matching bases. Germline V gene sequence: CDR1 SGHVS, CDR2 FQNEAQ. CDR3 length equals 16 residues. V shed 2 bases and J shed 2 bases, with 16 bases lying between them. CDR3 amino acids: CASSLTLARGTYEQYF. The part of the CDR3 DNA that was read is TGTGCCAGCAGCTTAACCCTGGCTCGGGGTACCTACGAG.

This clone was detected many times. The chain's CDR3 is CAWSVGAGELFF. The part of the CDR3 DNA that was read is TGTGCCTGGAGTGTCGGGGCCGGGGAG. The rearrangement uses TRBV30 and TRBJ2-2; TRBD2 is a possible D gene (5 bases). The read terminates 3 residues before the CDR3 end, so the remaining end is supplied by the germline J gene. The CDR3 is made up of 12 amino acids. Germline loops: CDR1 GTSNPN, CDR2 SVGIG (reference sequence). Trimming removed 0 bases at V and 6 bases at J, with 5 bases between.

Partial CDR3 DNA: TGCGCCAGCAGGCTGAACGGACAGGGCTCCTACAATGAG. This sequence encodes CASRLNGQGSYNE. The full CDR3 is CASRLNGQGSYNEQFF. The chain employs TRBV5-1 and TRBJ2-1, with 8 nucleotides matching TRBD1. Read data end 3 residues before the CDR3 end; the end is taken from the germline J gene. Germline CDR1 SGHRS, CDR2 YFSETQ. V lost 5 bases, J lost 0 bases, and 7 bases stayed unmatched. The CDR3 spans 16 residues.

This clone was counted many times. The read ends 3 residues early relative to the CDR3; the germline J gene fills the gap. The chain joins TRBV19 to TRBJ2-7, with D maybe TRBD2 (5 bases). The V end lost 3 bases, the J end lost 6 bases, and 9 bases lay between the germline ends. This CDR3 is 12 amino acids long. The germline V gene encodes CDR1 LNHDA and CDR2 SQIVND (reference sequence). Incomplete CDR3 DNA: TGTGCCAGTAGTATCGGGGAAGGCGAG. Amino acid sequence: CASSIGEGE. The CDR3 reads in full as CASSIGEGEQYF. Supplemented by reference TRBV19 and TRBJ2-7, the full variable domain reads DGGITQSPKYLFRKEGQNVTLSCEQNLNHDAMYWYRQDPGQGLRLIYYSQIVNDFQKGDIAEGYSVSREKKESFPLTVTSAQKNPTAFYLCASSIGEGEQYFGPGTRLTVT.

This clone was observed at least ten times. Read coverage stops 3 residues before the CDR3 terminus; the germline J gene supplies the remainder. The V gene is TRBV5-1, the J gene TRBJ2-1, with TRBD1 matching 9 bases. Trimming cost V 0 bases and J 9 bases; bases outside gene matches: 4. The CDR3 has 14 residues. Germline values: CDR1 SGHRS, CDR2 YFSETQ. CDR3 amino acids: CASSLAGGQGEQFF. The covered CDR3 bases are TGCGCCAGCAGCTTGGCGGGGGGACAGGGTGAG. Full variable domain (missing parts from reference TRBV5-1 and TRBJ2-1): KAGVTQTPRYLIKTRGQQVTLSCSPISGHRSVSWYQQTPGQGLQFLFEYFSETQRNKGNFPGRFSGRQFSNSRSEMNVSTLELGDSALYLCASSLAGGQGEQFFGPGTRLTVL.

In its sample, this clone was seen many times. The CDR3 goes on 3 residues after the read ends, and that part is filled in from the germline J gene. V is TRBV6-1 and J is TRBJ1-5; 9 positions agree with TRBD1. CDR1 is MNHNS and CDR2 is SASEGT in the germline V gene. The CDR3 runs 15 residues. With 4 bases clipped from V and 4 bases from J, the junction kept 5 bases outside the gene matches. The CDR3 DNA, read in part, is TGTGCCAGCAGTGGTTACGGACAGGGGAATCAGCCC. Residues: CASSGYGQGNQP. The entire CDR3 reads CASSGYGQGNQPQHF.

Ten or more counts support this clone. From the germline J gene comes the end of the CDR3, since the read stops 3 residues before it. The rearrangement links TRBV20-1 to TRBJ2-2, with D perhaps matching TRBD1 (6 bases). Per germline, CDR1 DFQATT and CDR2 SNEGSKA (reference sequence). CDR3 length equals 14 residues. V shed 5 bases and J shed 4 bases, with 14 bases lying between them. Incomplete CDR3 DNA: TGCAGTGCTTCACAGGGCTGGGGCACCGGGGAG. This gives the protein CSASQGWGTGE. The entire CDR3 is CSASQGWGTGELFF.

The table lists this clone with many counts. With the read ending 3 residues before the CDR3 end, the germline J gene is used to fill in that end. This rearrangement joins TRBV7-3 to TRBJ1-1, with 10 nucleotides matching TRBD1. The CDR3 is made up of 15 amino acids. CDR1 and CDR2 (germline): SGHTA, FQGTGA. With V trimmed by 4 bases and J by 5 bases, 7 bases remained unmatched. The CDR3 protein is CASSSGQGDFTEAFF. CDR3 bases read: TGTGCCAGCAGCTCTGGACAGGGGGACTTTACTGAA.

This clone was seen at least ten times. The read comes to an end 3 residues before the CDR3 does, leaving the germline J gene to fill in the end. The gene calls are TRBV5-1 and TRBJ2-1; D is perhaps TRBD1 (6 bases). This CDR3 spans 15 amino acids. CDR1 SGHRS and CDR2 YFSETQ come from the germline V gene. V was cut by 0 bases and J by 4 bases, with 11 bases left in between. CDR3 loop: CASSLEQGAYNEQFF. CDR3 bases read: TGCGCCAGCAGCTTGGAACAGGGTGCTTACAATGAG.

This clone was picked up many times. The read ends 3 residues before the CDR3 terminus; that terminus is restored from the germline J gene. The rearrangement uses TRBV6-1 and TRBJ2-3; D gene uncertain. V was clipped by 0 bases and J by 1 base, with 14 bases between them. Looked up from germline, CDR1 is MNHNS and CDR2 is SASEGT. The CDR3 is 17 amino acids. The DNA read from the CDR3 is TGTGCCAGCAGTGAAGCAACCGCCGTGGTAGGCACAGATACG. Encoded protein: CASSEATAVVGTDT. The full-length CDR3 reads as CASSEATAVVGTDTQYF.

This clone has a count of ten or more. The read terminates 3 residues ahead of where the CDR3 ends, so the germline J gene completes it. The chain employs TRBV5-5 and TRBJ2-7, with 8 bases that match TRBD1. Trimming took 4 bases from V and 2 from J; bases not matched to a gene: 2. The CDR3 has 13 residues. Germline lookup yields CDR1 SGHKS and CDR2 YYEKEE (reference sequence). The chain's CDR3 is CASSPTGAYEQYF. CDR3 DNA, as far as it was read: TGTGCCAGCAGCCCGACAGGGGCCTACGAG.

This clone was seen many times. The sequence runs out 3 residues before the end of the CDR3; the remainder is reconstructed from the germline J gene. The rearrangement links TRBV19 to TRBJ2-2; D gene unclear. Trimming shortened V by 3 bases and J by 1 base, and 9 bases separated the two germline ends. The CDR3 length is 15 residues. Germline assignment: CDR1 LNHDA and CDR2 SQIVND (reference sequence). The CDR3 loop is CASSIGPLNTGELFF. The part of the CDR3 DNA that was read is TGTGCCAGTAGTATCGGTCCATTGAACACCGGGGAG. The complete variable domain, with remaining parts taken from reference TRBV19 and TRBJ2-2, reads DGGITQSPKYLFRKEGQNVTLSCEQNLNHDAMYWYRQDPGQGLRLIYYSQIVNDFQKGDIAEGYSVSREKKESFPLTVTSAQKNPTAFYLCASSIGPLNTGELFFGEGSRLTVL.

This clone has ten or more counts. The read comes to an end 3 residues before the CDR3 does, leaving the germline J gene to fill in the end. The chain carries TRBV20-1 and TRBJ1-1; possible D gene TRBD1, 6 bases. CDR1 and CDR2 (germline): DFQATT, SNEGSKA (reference sequence). V gave up 6 bases and J gave up 4 bases, with 12 bases separating them. The CDR3 spans 12 residues. CDR3 bases read: TGCAGTGCCACAGGGATGGGCACTGAA. Amino acids: CSATGMGTE. The complete CDR3 reads CSATGMGTEAFF.

This clone appeared a few times. The CDR3 end lies 3 residues beyond the end of the read and is filled in from the germline J gene. The chain couples TRBV2 to TRBJ1-2; 9 bases fit TRBD1. The length of the CDR3 is 14 residues. Germline V CDR1 and CDR2: SNHLY, FYNNEI. The junction had 6 bases not matched to a gene; V was cut back by 4 bases and J by 6 bases. The CDR3 bases that were read are TGTGCCAGCAGTGGAACACAGGGGGCTGATGGC. Translating it yields CASSGTQGADG. The whole CDR3 is CASSGTQGADGYTF.

In this sample, this clone turned up many times. The read gets to within 3 residues of the CDR3 end, and the germline J gene fills in the rest. The chain uses TRBV12-3 or TRBV12-4 and TRBJ2-1, with 11 bases aligning to TRBD2. This CDR3 comprises 16 residues. After removal of 2 bases from V and 9 bases from J, the junction contained 9 bases not matched to a gene. Partial CDR3 DNA: TGTGCCAGCAGTTTACTCCCGGCTAGCGGGGGGTTTGAG. Translation gives CASSLLPASGGFE. The entire CDR3 protein is CASSLLPASGGFEQFF.

This clone was found a few times. The CDR3 sequence: CATGQGSNQPQYF. The sequenced CDR3 bases are TGTGCCACCGGACAGGGAAGCAATCAGCCG. The gene calls are TRBV6-4 and TRBJ2-3; TRBD1 matches 8 bases. The CDR3 end is not reached by the read, which stops 3 residues before it; the germline J gene fills it in. CDR3 length: 13 amino acids. Germline lookup yields CDR1 MRHNA and CDR2 SNTAGT.

The sample holds many counts of this clone. The CDR3 extends 3 residues past the end of the read, so its final part is completed from the germline J gene. This chain connects TRBV2 to TRBJ1-4; D possibly corresponds to TRBD1 (6 bases). Germline lookup yields CDR1 SNHLY and CDR2 FYNNEI. The CDR3 is 14 amino acids. V dropped 7 bases and J dropped 7 bases, with 16 bases sitting between them. CDR3 amino acids: CASNLQGIGEKLFF. Partial CDR3 DNA: TGTGCCAGCAACTTACAGGGTATTGGTGAAAAA.

This clone was counted many times. The missing CDR3 end, 3 residues past where the read stops, is filled in from the germline J gene. This chain uses TRBV5-5 with TRBJ2-3; D perhaps matches TRBD1 (6 bases). This CDR3 comprises 14 residues. Germline V gene sequence: CDR1 SGHKS, CDR2 YYEKEE (reference sequence). The CDR3 DNA, read in part, is TGTGCCAGCAGCTTGAGACAGGACCCGGTTTCG. Protein sequence: CASSLRQDPVS. The CDR3 as a whole reads CASSLRQDPVSQYF.

This clone was seen ten or more times. The CDR3 end lies 3 residues beyond the end of the read and is filled in from the germline J gene. The V gene is TRBV7-6, the J gene TRBJ2-3; 7 positions match TRBD2. The CDR3 consists of 16 residues. Trimming at V came to 5 bases and at J to 0 bases, leaving 8 bases not matched to a gene. CDR1 and CDR2 (germline): SGHVS, FNYEAQ. CDR3: CASSLAGDLSTDTQYF. Incomplete CDR3 DNA: TGTGCCAGCAGCCTGGCGGGGGACCTTAGCACAGATACG.

This clone was recorded at least ten times. Coverage ceases 3 residues before the CDR3 finishes, and the germline J gene fills in the end. The rearrangement links TRBV2 to TRBJ2-2; TRBD1 might be the D (5 bases). CDR1 is SNHLY, CDR2 FYNNEI, per germline. The CDR3 consists of 15 residues. Trimming stripped 4 bases from V and 4 bases from J, with 13 bases between. CDR3 bases read: TGTGCCAGCAGTGTCGGGTCAGGGCGCACCGGGGAG. As protein: CASSVGSGRTGE. The entire CDR3 reads CASSVGSGRTGELFF.

This clone was seen repeatedly, ten times or more. The CDR3 end falls 3 residues outside the read, so it is completed with the germline J gene. The rearrangement joins TRBV30 to TRBJ2-1; 9 bases are a match to TRBD1. Germline loops: CDR1 GTSNPN, CDR2 SVGIG (reference sequence). The CDR3 runs 15 residues. Unmatched junction bases numbered 7, after V lost 4 bases and J lost 3 bases. The chain's CDR3 is CAWTHDRGDYNEQFF. Partial CDR3 DNA: TGTGCCTGGACCCACGACAGGGGGGACTACAATGAG.